The 2 T cell receptor beta chains below were found in one sample sequenced in a study of neoadjuvant anti-PD-1 for oral cavity cancer. The data were produced by immunoSEQ multiplex PCR, yet TCRdb's version contains in-frame clones alone and is incomplete. In the table there are about 15,000 clones, roughly 78% of which are singletons. The starting material was PBMCs, obtained before nivolumab (anti-PD-1) treatment. The receptors shown here come from a person aged 35-79 years with oral cavity squamous cell carcinoma.

This chain links TRBV4-1 with TRBJ1-1, with D unresolved. This CDR3 has 14 residues. Trimming pared 1 base from V and 6 bases from J, leaving 12 bases between. CDR1 and CDR2 from the germline V gene are MGHRA and YSYEKL. This CDR3 reads CASSQVSMWSEAFF. The CDR3 coding sequence is TGCGCCAGCAGCCAAGTTTCAATGTGGTCTGAAGCTTTCTTT.

This clone was observed once. CDR3 sequence: CASSLGSWVREQYF. The CDR3 bases are TGTGCCAGCAGCTTAGGATCGTGGGTCCGCGAGCAGTACTTC. This chain uses TRBV7-8 with TRBJ2-7; D unresolved. V lost 1 base, J lost 6 bases, and 13 bases lay in between. Germline CDR1 SGHVS, CDR2 FQNEAQ. CDR3 length: 14 amino acids.